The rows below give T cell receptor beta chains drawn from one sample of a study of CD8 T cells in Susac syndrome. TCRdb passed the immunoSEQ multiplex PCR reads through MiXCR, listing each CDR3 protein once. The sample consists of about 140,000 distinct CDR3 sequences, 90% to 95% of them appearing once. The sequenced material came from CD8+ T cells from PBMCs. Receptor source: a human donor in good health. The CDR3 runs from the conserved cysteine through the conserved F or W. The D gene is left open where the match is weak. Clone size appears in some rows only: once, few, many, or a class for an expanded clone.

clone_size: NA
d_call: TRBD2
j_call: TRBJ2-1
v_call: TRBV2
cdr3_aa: CASTPGGPQFF
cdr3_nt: TGTGCCAGCACCCCGGGGGGGCCGCAGTTCTTC

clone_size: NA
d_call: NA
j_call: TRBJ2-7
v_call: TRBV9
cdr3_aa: CASSVEWGSEQYF
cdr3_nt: TGTGCCAGCAGCGTAGAATGGGGTAGCGAGCAGTACTTC

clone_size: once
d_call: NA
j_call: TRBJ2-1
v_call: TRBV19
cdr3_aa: CASNQGLVAHEQFF
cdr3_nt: TGTGCCAGTAACCAGGGCCTTGTCGCTCATGAGCAGTTCTTC

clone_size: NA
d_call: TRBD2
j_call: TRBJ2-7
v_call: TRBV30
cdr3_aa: CAWSERGVEQYF
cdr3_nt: TGTGCCTGGAGTGAGCGGGGGGTCGAGCAGTACTTC

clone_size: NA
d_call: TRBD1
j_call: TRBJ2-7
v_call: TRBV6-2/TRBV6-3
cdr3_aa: CASSDRDEQYF
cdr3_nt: TGTGCCAGCAGTGACAGGGACGAGCAGTACTTC

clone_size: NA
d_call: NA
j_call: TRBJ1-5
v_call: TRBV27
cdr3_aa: CASSLWAGSQPQHF
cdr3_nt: TGTGCCAGCAGTTTATGGGCAGGATCCCAGCCCCAGCATTTT

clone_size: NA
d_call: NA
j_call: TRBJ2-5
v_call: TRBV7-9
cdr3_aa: CASSPPRGWETQYF
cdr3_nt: TGTGCCAGCAGCCCGCCGAGAGGGTGGGAGACCCAGTACTTC

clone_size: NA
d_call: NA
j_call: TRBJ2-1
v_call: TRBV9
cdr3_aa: CASSDNLGEQFF
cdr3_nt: TGTGCCAGCAGCGACAATCTAGGCGAGCAGTTCTTC

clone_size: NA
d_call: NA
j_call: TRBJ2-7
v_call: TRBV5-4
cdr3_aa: CASAAWGGGEQYF
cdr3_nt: TGTGCCAGCGCCGCATGGGGGGGCGGCGAGCAGTACTTC

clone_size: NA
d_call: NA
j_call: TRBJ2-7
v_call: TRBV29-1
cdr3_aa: CSVPGRGSYEQYF
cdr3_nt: TGCAGCGTTCCGGGACGGGGCTCCTACGAGCAGTACTTC

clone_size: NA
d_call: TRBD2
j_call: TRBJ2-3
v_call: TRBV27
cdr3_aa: CASSSWLAEEIDTQYF
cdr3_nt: TGTGCCAGCAGTTCCTGGCTAGCGGAGGAAATAGATACGCAGTATTTT

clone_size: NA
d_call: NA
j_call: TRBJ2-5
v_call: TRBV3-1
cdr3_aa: CASSATSRLETQYF
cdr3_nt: TGTGCCAGCAGCGCAACGAGCCGGTTAGAGACCCAGTACTTC

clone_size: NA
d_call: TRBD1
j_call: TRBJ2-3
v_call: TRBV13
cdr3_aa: CASSSLDRGTDTQYF
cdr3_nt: TGTGCCAGCAGCTCCCTGGACAGGGGGACAGATACGCAGTATTTT

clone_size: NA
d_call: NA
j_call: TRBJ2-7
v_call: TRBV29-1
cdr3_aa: CSVPGLSYEQYF
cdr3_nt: TGCAGCGTGCCCGGCCTCTCCTACGAGCAGTACTTC

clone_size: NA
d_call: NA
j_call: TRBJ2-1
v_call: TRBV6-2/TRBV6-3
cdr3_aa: CASTRVEGGNEQFF
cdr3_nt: TGTGCCAGCACTAGGGTGGAAGGGGGGAATGAGCAGTTCTTC

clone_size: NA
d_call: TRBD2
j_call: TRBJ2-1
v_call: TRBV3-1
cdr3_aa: CASSPEAGAYNEQFF
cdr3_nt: TGTGCCAGCAGCCCAGAGGCGGGAGCCTACAATGAGCAGTTCTTC

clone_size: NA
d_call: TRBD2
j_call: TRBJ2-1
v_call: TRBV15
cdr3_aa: CATSRDRTGGPPTSYNEQFF
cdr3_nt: TGTGCCACCAGCAGAGATCGTACGGGAGGGCCGCCTACCTCCTACAATGAGCAGTTCTTC

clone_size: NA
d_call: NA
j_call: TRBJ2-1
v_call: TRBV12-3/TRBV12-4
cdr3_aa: CASSLDGNAYNEQFF
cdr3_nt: TGTGCCAGCAGCCTAGACGGGAATGCCTACAATGAGCAGTTCTTC

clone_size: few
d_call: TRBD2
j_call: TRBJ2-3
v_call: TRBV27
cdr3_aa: CASSPLAGGTDTQYF
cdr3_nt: TGTGCCAGCAGTCCCCTAGCGGGCGGCACAGATACGCAGTATTTT

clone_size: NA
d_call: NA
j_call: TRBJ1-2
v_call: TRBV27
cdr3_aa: CASSDSSNYGYTF
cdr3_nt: TGTGCCAGCAGCGACAGCTCTAACTATGGCTACACCTTC

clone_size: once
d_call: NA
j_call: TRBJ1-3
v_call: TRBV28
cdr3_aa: CASSPDRANSGNTIYF
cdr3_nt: TGTGCCAGCAGTCCGGATCGGGCCAACTCTGGAAACACCATATATTTT

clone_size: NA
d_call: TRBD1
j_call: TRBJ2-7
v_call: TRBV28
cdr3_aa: CASSLKQGGSYEQYF
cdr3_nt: TGTGCCAGCAGTTTAAAACAGGGGGGCTCCTACGAGCAGTACTTC

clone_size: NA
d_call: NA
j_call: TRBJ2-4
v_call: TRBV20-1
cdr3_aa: CSARDYRDLAKNIQYF
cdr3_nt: TGCAGTGCTAGAGATTACAGGGACTTAGCCAAAAACATTCAGTACTTC

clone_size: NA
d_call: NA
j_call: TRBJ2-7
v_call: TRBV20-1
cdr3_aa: CSAREQGREAYEQYF
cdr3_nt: TGCAGTGCTAGAGAACAGGGCCGTGAGGCCTACGAGCAGTACTTC

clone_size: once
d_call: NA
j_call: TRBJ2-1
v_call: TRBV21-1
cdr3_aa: CASSKEDSGSSYNEQFF
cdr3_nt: TGTGCCAGCAGCAAAGAGGATAGCGGAAGCTCCTACAATGAGCAGTTCTTC

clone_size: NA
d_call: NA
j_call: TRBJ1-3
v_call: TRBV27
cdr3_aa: CASSPYRAPGNTIYF
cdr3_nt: TGTGCCAGCAGTCCTTACAGGGCTCCTGGAAACACCATATATTTT

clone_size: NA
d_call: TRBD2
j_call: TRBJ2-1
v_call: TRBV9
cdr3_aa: CASSALAGVLNEQFF
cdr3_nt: TGTGCCAGCAGCGCTCTAGCGGGAGTGTTGAATGAGCAGTTCTTC

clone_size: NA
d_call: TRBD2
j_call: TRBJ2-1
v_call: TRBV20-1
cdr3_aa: CSARDSASGSNEQFF
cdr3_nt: TGCAGTGCTAGAGATAGCGCTAGCGGGAGCAATGAGCAGTTCTTC

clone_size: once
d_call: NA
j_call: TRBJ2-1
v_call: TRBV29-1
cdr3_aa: CSVEGLGEQFF
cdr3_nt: TGCAGCGTTGAAGGGTTAGGTGAGCAGTTCTTC

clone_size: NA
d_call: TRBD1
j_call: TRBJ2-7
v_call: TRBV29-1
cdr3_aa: CSARTGLIEQYF
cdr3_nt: TGCAGCGCGAGGACAGGGTTAATCGAGCAGTACTTC

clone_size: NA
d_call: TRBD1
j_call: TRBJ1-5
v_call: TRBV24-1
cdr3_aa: CATIWTGGNQPQHF
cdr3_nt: TGTGCCACCATTTGGACAGGGGGCAATCAGCCCCAGCATTTT

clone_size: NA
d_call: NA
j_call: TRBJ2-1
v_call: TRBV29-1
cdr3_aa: CSVEGVSNEQFF
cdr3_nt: TGCAGCGTTGAAGGGGTTAGCAATGAGCAGTTCTTC